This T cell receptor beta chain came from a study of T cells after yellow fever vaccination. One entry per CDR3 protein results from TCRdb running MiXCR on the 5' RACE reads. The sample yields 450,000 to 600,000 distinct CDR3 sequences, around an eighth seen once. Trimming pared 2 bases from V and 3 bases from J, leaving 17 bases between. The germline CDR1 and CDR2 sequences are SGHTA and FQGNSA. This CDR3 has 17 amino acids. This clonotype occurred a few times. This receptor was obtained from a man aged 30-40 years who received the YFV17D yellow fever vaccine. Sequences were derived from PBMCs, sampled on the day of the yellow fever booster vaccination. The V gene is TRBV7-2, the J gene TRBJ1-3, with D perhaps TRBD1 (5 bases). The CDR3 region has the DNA TGTGCCAGCAGCTTAAGCTGGACACAAGGATTTGGAAACACCATATATTTT. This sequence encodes CASSLSWTQGFGNTIYF.